This TCR beta chain was recovered during a study of early T cells in non-severe SARS-CoV-2 infection. Via MiXCR, TCRdb re-called the 5' RACE reads, giving one row per CDR3 protein. The sample yields about 61,000 distinct CDR3 sequences, 11% seen once. The table lists this clonotype with many counts. Its target is unknown. Trimming took 5 bases from V and 2 from J; bases not matched to a gene: 6. Germline CDR1 reads SEHNR; CDR2 reads FQNEAQ (reference sequence). The length of the CDR3 is 15 residues. Study findings and constraints: Private and CD4 specificities were missed by VDJdb matching, which favored anti-spike CD8 responses.

The sequenced material came from whole blood. The receptor's source is an adult who was a healthcare worker with PCR-confirmed SARS-CoV-2 infection or an uninfected control (not recorded which). V and J are TRBV7-9 and TRBJ1-3, with 7 bases that match TRBD1. The CDR3 protein is CASSTQTGPGNTIYF. The CDR3 nucleotides read TGTGCCAGCAGCACCCAGACAGGGCCTGGAAACACCATATATTTT.